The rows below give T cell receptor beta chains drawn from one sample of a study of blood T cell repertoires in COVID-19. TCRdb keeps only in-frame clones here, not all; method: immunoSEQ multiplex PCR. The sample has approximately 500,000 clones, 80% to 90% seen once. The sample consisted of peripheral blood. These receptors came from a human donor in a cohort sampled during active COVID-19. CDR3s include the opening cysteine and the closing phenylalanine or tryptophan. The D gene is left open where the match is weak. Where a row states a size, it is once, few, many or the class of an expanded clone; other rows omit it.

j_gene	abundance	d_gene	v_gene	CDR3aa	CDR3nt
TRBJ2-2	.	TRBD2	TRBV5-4	CASSSQPGTSHPGELFF	TGTGCCAGCAGTTCCCAACCCGGGACTAGCCACCCCGGGGAGCTGTTTTTT
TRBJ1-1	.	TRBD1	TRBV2	CASSEARDRERPGGDTEAFF	TGTGCCAGCAGTGAAGCTCGGGACAGGGAGAGACCCGGGGGCGACACTGAAGCTTTCTTT
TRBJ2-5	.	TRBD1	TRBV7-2	CASSRDRGEGTQYF	TGTGCCAGCAGCAGGGACAGGGGCGAGGGGACCCAGTACTTC
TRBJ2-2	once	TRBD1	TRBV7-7	CASSLGGPNTGELFF	TGTGCTAGCAGCTTAGGGGGCCCGAACACCGGGGAGCTGTTTTTT
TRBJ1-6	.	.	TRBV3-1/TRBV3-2	CASSQVRGSNSPLHF	TGTGCCAGCAGCCAAGTGCGTGGGAGCAATTCACCCCTCCACTTT
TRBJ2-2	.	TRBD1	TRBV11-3	CASSPRTGINTGELFF	TGTGCCAGCAGCCCGAGGACAGGGATAAACACCGGGGAGCTGTTTTTT
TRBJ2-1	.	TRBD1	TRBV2	CASSQGQLPNEQFF	TGTGCCAGCAGTCAGGGACAGCTGCCGAATGAGCAGTTCTTC
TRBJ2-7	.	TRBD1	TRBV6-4	CASSRDRESEQYF	TGTGCCAGCAGCCGGGACAGGGAGAGCGAGCAGTACTTC
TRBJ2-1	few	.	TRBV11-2	CASSLGESSYNEQFF	TGTGCCAGCAGCTTAGGTGAGAGCTCCTACAATGAGCAGTTCTTC
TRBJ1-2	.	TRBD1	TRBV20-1	CSARQGRGYTF	TGCAGTGCTCGACAGGGCCGGGGCTACACCTTC
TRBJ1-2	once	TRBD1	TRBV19	CARCRGLDGGYTF	TGTGCCAGATGCAGGGGGCTGGATGGTGGCTACACCTTC
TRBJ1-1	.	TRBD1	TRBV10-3	CAIAGTAQNTEAFF	TGTGCCATCGCTGGGACAGCACAAAACACTGAAGCTTTCTTT
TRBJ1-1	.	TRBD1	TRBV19	CASSMDRDRGKRAEAFF	TGTGCCAGTAGTATGGACCGGGACAGGGGAAAGAGAGCTGAAGCTTTCTTT
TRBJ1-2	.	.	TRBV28	CASSLLANGYTF	TGTGCCAGCAGTTTATTAGCGAACGGCTACACCTTC
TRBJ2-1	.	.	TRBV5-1	CASTKTGRGSSYNEQFF	TGCGCCAGCACAAAAACAGGGAGGGGGTCCTCCTACAATGAGCAGTTCTTC
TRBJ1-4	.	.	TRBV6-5	CASSPPSPREKLFF	TGTGCCAGCAGTCCTCCGAGCCCCAGGGAAAAACTGTTTTTT
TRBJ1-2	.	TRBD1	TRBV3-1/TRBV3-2	CASSQGTGGGYGYTF	TGTGCCAGCAGCCAAGGGACAGGGGGGGGGTATGGCTACACCTTC
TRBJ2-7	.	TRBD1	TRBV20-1	CSASGTGDQYF	TGCAGTGCTAGTGGAACAGGGGATCAGTACTTC
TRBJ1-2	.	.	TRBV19	CASMTGRRGYTF	TGTGCCAGTATGACAGGCAGGCGTGGCTACACCTTC
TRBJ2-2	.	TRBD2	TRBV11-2	CASSWSLGLASGELFF	TGTGCCAGCAGCTGGAGCCTGGGACTAGCAAGCGGGGAGCTGTTTTTT
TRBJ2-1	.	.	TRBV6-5	CASSPVGSGNEQFF	TGTGCCAGCAGTCCAGTCGGGAGTGGCAATGAGCAGTTCTTC
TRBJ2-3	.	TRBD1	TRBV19	CASSIPRQGDADTQYF	TGTGCCAGTAGTATTCCCCGACAGGGGGACGCAGATACGCAGTATTTT
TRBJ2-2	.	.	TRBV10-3	CAISDAGELFF	TGTGCCATCAGTGACGCCGGGGAGCTGTTTTTT
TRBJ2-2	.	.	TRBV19	CASGDRRNTGELFF	TGTGCCAGTGGAGACAGGCGGAACACCGGGGAGCTGTTTTTT
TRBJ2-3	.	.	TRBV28	CASSFGTYPQYF	TGTGCCAGCAGTTTTGGGACATATCCGCAGTATTTT
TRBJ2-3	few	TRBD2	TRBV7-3	CASSLLGSGVQDTQYF	TGTGCCAGCAGCCTACTGGGTAGCGGGGTTCAAGATACGCAGTATTTT
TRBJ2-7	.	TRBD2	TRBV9	CASSSSGRSGEQYF	TGTGCCAGCAGCTCTAGCGGGAGAAGCGGCGAGCAGTACTTC
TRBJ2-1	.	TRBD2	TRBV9	CASSVEGLAAENEQFF	TGTGCCAGCAGCGTAGAGGGACTAGCCGCCGAGAATGAGCAGTTCTTC
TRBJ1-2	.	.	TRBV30	CAWGPGLRNGYTF	TGTGCCTGGGGGCCGGGTCTGCGGAATGGCTACACCTTC
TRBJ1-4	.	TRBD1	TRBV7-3	CASSPPPPGQGKDEKLFF	TGTGCCAGCAGCCCCCCCCCTCCCGGACAGGGGAAAGATGAAAAACTGTTTTTT
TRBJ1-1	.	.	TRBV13	CASSTPTATLNEAFF	TGTGCCAGCAGCACACCGACAGCCACACTGAATGAAGCTTTCTTT
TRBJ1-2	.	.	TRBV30	CAWSRQSNYGYTF	TGTGCCTGGAGCCGACAGAGTAACTATGGCTACACCTTC
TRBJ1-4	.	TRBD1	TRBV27	CASRHGTGRSTNEKLFF	TGTGCCAGCAGACACGGGACAGGGCGATCAACTAATGAAAAACTGTTTTTT
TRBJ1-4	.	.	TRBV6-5	CASRRQGPHEKLFF	TGTGCCAGCAGACGTCAGGGTCCCCATGAAAAACTGTTTTTT
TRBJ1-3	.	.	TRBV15	CATEGNTIYF	TGTGCCACGGAGGGAAACACCATATATTTT
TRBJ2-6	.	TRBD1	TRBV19	CASCRDRASGANVLTF	TGTGCCAGTTGCCGGGACAGGGCCTCTGGGGCCAACGTCCTGACTTTC
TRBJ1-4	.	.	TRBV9	CASSVGGHNEKLFF	TGTGCCAGCAGCGTGGGAGGGCATAATGAAAAACTGTTTTTT
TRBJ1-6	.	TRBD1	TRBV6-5	CASNKGQGNSPLHF	TGTGCCAGCAACAAGGGACAGGGTAATTCACCCCTCCACTTT
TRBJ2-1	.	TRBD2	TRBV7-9	CASSLASGSLNEQFF	TGTGCCAGCAGCTTAGCGAGCGGGAGTTTGAATGAGCAGTTCTTC
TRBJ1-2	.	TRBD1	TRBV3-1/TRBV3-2	CASSQEGTGGGYTF	TGTGCCAGCAGCCAAGAAGGGACAGGGGGCGGCTACACCTTC
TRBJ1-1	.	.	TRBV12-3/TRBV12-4	CASTSRLNTEAFF	TGTGCCAGCACCTCTAGGTTGAACACTGAAGCTTTCTTT
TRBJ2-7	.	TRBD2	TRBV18	CASSPTSGSSYEQYF	TGTGCCAGCTCCCCGACTAGCGGGAGCTCCTACGAGCAGTACTTC
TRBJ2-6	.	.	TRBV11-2	CASSSNPLTSGANVLTF	TGTGCCAGCAGCTCTAATCCCTTAACCTCTGGGGCCAACGTCCTGACTTTC
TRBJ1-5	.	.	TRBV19	CASRPQAGNQPQHF	TGTGCCAGTAGGCCCCAAGCGGGCAATCAGCCCCAGCATTTT